This T cell receptor beta chain comes out of a study of blood T cell repertoires in COVID-19. Study-wide background: Samples representing acute and convalescent COVID-19 were sourced from the United States, Italy and Spain.

In the authors' methods: Amplification from reference gene primers served as the basis for estimated nucleated cell counts. Sequencing used immunoSEQ multiplex PCR; TCRdb keeps in-frame clones, though not all of them. The V and J calls and clone size come from that table; D and trimming were worked out from the DNA. Of a few hundred thousand clones listed, about 87% are singletons. The germline CDR1 and CDR2 sequences are LNHNV and YYDKDF (reference sequence). Losses at the gene ends were 0 bases for V and 5 bases for J; bases not matched to a gene: 7. This CDR3 is built from 16 residues. This chain uses TRBV15 with TRBJ2-5; 9 bases match TRBD1. The sample taken for sequencing was peripheral blood. The receptor comes from a woman in her forties or fifties who had recovered from COVID-19. CDR3 sequence (DNA): TGTGCCACCAGCAGAGATCCCAAGGACAGGGGTGAGACCCAGTACTTC. This codes for CATSRDPKDRGETQYF.